Presented here are 18 T cell receptor beta chains from one specimen sequenced in a study of blood T cell repertoires in COVID-19. Profiling relied on immunoSEQ multiplex PCR, and the TCRdb table lists in-frame clones only, not all of them. The sample holds roughly 130,000 clones, approximately 80% seen once. The sample was peripheral blood. The receptor source for this set is a man between 65 and 80 years old with acute or convalescent COVID-19.

The V and J genes are TRBV3-1 (or the pseudogene TRBV3-2) and TRBJ1-1, with TRBD1 identical over 9 bases. Germline assignment: CDR1 LGHDT and CDR2 YNNKEL (reference sequence). The CDR3 runs 13 residues. After removal of 3 bases from V and 11 bases from J, the junction contained 7 bases not matched to a gene. The chain's CDR3 is CASSQDRGFKAFF. In nucleotides, the CDR3 is TGTGCCAGCAGCCAGGACAGGGGTTTTAAGGCTTTCTTT.

The chain uses TRBV19 and TRBJ1-5; 11 nucleotides match TRBD1. CDR1 is LNHDA and CDR2 is SQIVND in the germline V gene (reference sequence). The CDR3 sequence is 14 residues long. Trimming took 9 bases from V and 4 from J; bases not matched to a gene: 5. CDR3 residues: CASTGQGGNQPQHF. Written as DNA, the CDR3 is TGTGCCAGCACGGGACAGGGGGGGAATCAGCCCCAGCATTTT.

V usage is TRBV18 and J usage is TRBJ2-5; the D is unclear. V shed 5 bases and J shed 2 bases, with 3 bases lying between them. This CDR3 is 11 amino acids long. Germline V gives CDR1 KGHSH, CDR2 LQKENI. The chain's CDR3 is CASSSQETQYF. The CDR3 bases are TGTGCCAGCTCATCGCAAGAGACCCAGTACTTC.

This chain uses TRBV6-5 with TRBJ1-1, with a weak D call TRBD1 (5 bases). Germline CDR1 and CDR2: MNHEY and SVGAGI. The CDR3 totals 13 residues. Trimming removed 6 bases from V and 4 bases from J, with 12 bases in between. The CDR3: CASRYSRGTEAFF. The CDR3 coding sequence is TGTGCCAGCAGGTACAGTAGGGGCACTGAAGCTTTCTTT.

V is TRBV7-2 and J is TRBJ2-3; 10 nucleotides line up with TRBD1. The V and J ends lost 1 base and 3 bases, in that order; junction bases with no gene match: 7. This CDR3 has 17 residues. The germline V gene has CDR1 SGHTA and CDR2 FQGNSA. CDR3 nucleotides: TGTGCCAGCAGCTTAGAGACAGGGGGCGCCCAGACAGATACGCAGTATTTT. This sequence encodes CASSLETGGAQTDTQYF.

The gene calls are TRBV20-1 and TRBJ1-2, with 7 nucleotides matching TRBD1. Germline V gives CDR1 DFQATT, CDR2 SNEGSKA (reference sequence). The CDR3 contains 12 residues. V shed 3 bases and J 4 bases; nucleotides not matched to a gene: 2. The CDR3 DNA reads TGCAGTGCTAGTAACAGGGGCTATGGCTACACCTTC. Its translation: CSASNRGYGYTF.

The chain has TRBV10-3 and TRBJ1-6; D is possibly TRBD1 (6 bases). This CDR3 has 13 amino acids. V lost 5 bases and J 10 bases, leaving 12 bases between the germline ends. CDR1 ENHRY and CDR2 SYGVKD come from the germline V gene. In DNA, the CDR3 is TGTGCCATCAGTCCACCACAGGGCTCACCCCTCCACTTT. Amino acid sequence: CAISPPQGSPLHF.

The chain employs TRBV14 and TRBJ1-2; D remains ambiguous. Germline lookup yields CDR1 SGHDN and CDR2 FVKESK. This CDR3 has 14 residues. The V gene lost 2 bases and the J gene lost 6 bases, with 13 bases spanning the gap. In DNA form, the CDR3 reads TGTGCCAGCAGCCAACGGTCGGGGAGCCATGGCTACACCTTC. This translates into CASSQRSGSHGYTF. Looking up the rest from reference TRBV14 and TRBJ1-2 gives the full variable domain: EAGVTQFPSHSVIEKGQTVTLRCDPISGHDNLYWYRRVMGKEIKFLLHFVKESKQDESGMPNNRFLAERTGGTYSTLKVQPAELEDSGVYFCASSQRSGSHGYTFGSGTRLTVV.

The rearrangement links TRBV6-5 to TRBJ1-2, with a possible D match to TRBD1 (6 bases). The V gene's germline CDR1 is MNHEY and CDR2 SVGAGI. The ends were cut back, 5 bases at V and 8 bases at J, with 12 bases in the middle. The CDR3 consists of 12 residues. The CDR3 region has the DNA TGTGCCAGCAGTCCCCATGGGGGCGGCTACACCTTC. Protein: CASSPHGGGYTF.

This clone was recorded once. V and J are TRBV3-1 (or the pseudogene TRBV3-2) and TRBJ1-6, with 11 bases matching TRBD1. The germline V gene encodes CDR1 LGHDT and CDR2 YNNKEL (reference sequence). Losses at the gene ends were 4 bases for V and 7 bases for J; bases not matched to a gene: 9. The CDR3 has 17 amino acids. CDR3: CASSLRTGGGLNSPLHF. The CDR3 bases are TGTGCCAGCAGCCTCCGGACAGGGGGCGGATTGAATTCACCCCTCCACTTT.

V is TRBV12-5 and J is TRBJ2-7; TRBD2 might be the D (7 bases). The CDR3 totals 13 residues. Germline V CDR1 and CDR2: LGHNT, FRNRAP. The germline V and J ends were trimmed by 1 base and 7 bases, with 11 bases remaining between them. DNA for the CDR3: TGTGCTAGTGGTTTGGGCGGGGGCGCAGAGCAGTACTTC. It translates to CASGLGGGAEQYF.

The chain joins TRBV6-6 to TRBJ2-2; weak D call: TRBD2 (5 bases). Germline values: CDR1 MNHNY, CDR2 SVGAGI (reference sequence). Trimming took off 5 bases at V and 4 bases at J, with 14 bases between the two ends. The CDR3 runs 15 residues. The CDR3 bases are TGTGCCAGCAGTCCCCGGACGGGGTTCACCGGGGAGCTGTTTTTT. Protein product: CASSPRTGFTGELFF.

V gene TRBV7-2 combines with J gene TRBJ1-1, with 8 bases matching TRBD1. The length of the CDR3 is 15 residues. J lost 1 base, V lost 2 bases, and 3 bases had no gene match. Germline V gene data show CDR1 as SGHTA and CDR2 as FQGNSA. The CDR3 reads CASSLWTGRNTEAFF. The DNA of the CDR3 is TGTGCCAGCAGCTTATGGACAGGGAGGAACACTGAAGCTTTCTTT.

This clone was seen only once. The chain carries TRBV6-2 or TRBV6-3 and TRBJ2-1; TRBD2 agrees at 9 bases. V lost 2 bases to trimming and J lost 7 bases; unmatched junction nucleotides: 9. The CDR3 consists of 16 residues. CDR1 MNHEY and CDR2 SVGEGT come from the germline V gene. The CDR3 coding sequence is TGTGCCAGCAGTTACCTAGGGCGGGGGGGCGCGAATGAGCAGTTCTTC. Translation gives CASSYLGRGGANEQFF.

V gene TRBV7-9 combines with J gene TRBJ2-4, with a tentative D call TRBD2 (5 bases). V lost 4 bases and J 0 bases, leaving 13 bases between the germline ends. Germline-derived CDR1 and CDR2 are SEHNR and FQNEAQ (reference sequence). CDR3 length equals 16 residues. The DNA for the CDR3 is TGTGCCAGCAGCTCGCGGACTCTTCTAGCCAAAAACATTCAGTACTTC. Protein: CASSSRTLLAKNIQYF.

This chain joins TRBV2 and TRBJ2-3; D gene ambiguous. The CDR3 is made up of 10 amino acids. CDR1 SNHLY and CDR2 FYNNEI come from the germline V gene. The V end was cut by 7 bases, the J end by 6 bases, with 5 bases between. The CDR3 coding sequence is TGTGCCAGCATGGAGGATACGCAGTATTTT. Amino acids: CASMEDTQYF. Combining the CDR3 with reference TRBV2 and TRBJ2-3 gives the whole variable domain EPEVTQTPSHQVTQMGQEVILRCVPISNHLYFYWYRQILGQKVEFLVSFYNNEISEKSEIFDDQFSVERPDGSNFTLKIRSTKLEDSAMYFCASMEDTQYFGPGTRLTVL.

J is TRBJ2-6 and V is TRBV7-9; D may be TRBD2 (7 bases). Germline CDR1 is SEHNR and CDR2 is FQNEAQ (reference sequence). CDR3 length: 15 amino acids. Trimming shortened V by 8 bases and J by 7 bases, and 18 bases separated the two germline ends. The CDR3, as DNA: TGTGCCAGCTCCAAGGGGGGGCTAGCCGCCAACGTCCTGACTTTC. This encodes CASSKGGLAANVLTF.

Details on this clone: The same CDR3 is also encoded by other DNA sequences in this sample. The V gene is TRBV11-1, the J gene TRBJ1-2; 7 positions match TRBD1. Per germline, CDR1 SGHAT and CDR2 FQDESV (reference sequence). Trimming removed 1 base from V and 7 bases from J; junction bases left unmatched: 6. The CDR3 spans 14 residues. The CDR3 DNA sequence: TGTGCCAGCAGCTTAGTCCGGGACAGTAGTGGCTACACCTTC. Protein product: CASSLVRDSSGYTF.